The following is a T cell receptor (beta chain) sequence with its context. Its cognate antigen is unknown. This entry comes from a study of Ad26.COV2.S vaccination and SARS-CoV-2 variants. On the study more broadly: Ad26.COV2.S, an intramuscular injection, was given once or twice 56 days apart. General study findings and limits: Total responses of T cells may have been underestimated by the analyses of TCR breadth and depth. Higher spike-specific TCR breadth was found in vaccine recipients than in placebo recipients.

Documented treatment: some 19 received Ad26.COV2.S at low or high dose, single or two shots; about 5 received placebo; per-sample allocation not given. After the first vaccine or placebo injection, samples were drawn on day 63. The method was immunoSEQ multiplex PCR; TCRdb's version includes in-frame clones alone and lacks a portion of them. The sample records about 680,000 clones, 89% being singletons. Germline-derived CDR1 and CDR2 are SGHVS and FNYEAQ. Between the trimmed V and J ends, which lost 6 bases and 1 base, there was a span of 15 bases. The CDR3 contains 15 residues. The genes are TRBV7-6 and TRBJ2-5; D is possibly TRBD2 (6 bases). The material was peripheral blood, obtained in a trial of Ad26.COV2.S vaccine versus placebo. This TCR came from a person aged 18-65 years who received the Ad26.COV2.S COVID-19 vaccine or a placebo. CDR3 nucleotides: TGTGCCAGCAGTCTCTACCCGGGGGTCCAAGAGACCCAGTACTTC. This encodes CASSLYPGVQETQYF. The full variable domain, rest sourced from reference TRBV7-6 and TRBJ2-5, is GAGVSQSPRYKVTKRGQDVALRCDPISGHVSLYWYRQALGQGPEFLTYFNYEAQQDKSGLPNDRFSAERPEGSISTLTIQRTEQRDSAMYRCASSLYPGVQETQYFGPGTRLLVL.